Listed here are 20 T cell receptor beta chains from one sample, sequenced in a study of healthy donors' naive CD4 and CD8 T cells. Starting from approximately 500 ng of total RNA, TCR libraries were made with linear amplification. TCRdb passed the reads through MiXCR, listing each CDR3 protein once. The table records 150,000 to 200,000 distinct CDR3 sequences, 65% to 75% of them present only once. Specimen: naive CD4+ and CD8+ T cells sorted from blood, pooled from several donors. The source is a pool of human donors in good health; the sample pools cells from several healthy donors.

The V gene is TRBV12-3 or TRBV12-4, the J gene TRBJ2-5; D possibly corresponds to TRBD2 (6 bases). V lost 5 bases and J 7 bases, leaving 14 bases between the germline ends. The CDR3 contains 13 residues. The CDR3 coding sequence is TGTGCCAGCAGTCCCGGGACTGAACTGACCCAGTACTTC. Protein product: CASSPGTELTQYF.

The chain recombines TRBV29-1 with TRBJ2-7; maybe TRBD1 (6 bases). V gave up 6 bases and J gave up 11 bases, with 20 bases separating them. Germline V lookup: CDR1 SQVTM, CDR2 ANQGSEA. This CDR3 is 12 amino acids long. CDR3 residues: CSVQNPTGLEYF. CDR3 nucleotide sequence: TGCAGCGTGCAAAACCCAACAGGGCTAGAGTACTTC.

The rearrangement links TRBV5-1 to TRBJ2-7, with 7 bases aligning to TRBD1. After removal of 0 bases from V and 2 bases from J, the junction contained 8 bases not matched to a gene. This CDR3 contains 16 residues. CDR1 is SGHRS and CDR2 is YFSETQ in the germline V gene. The CDR3: CASSLGLGDSPYEQYF. The CDR3 nucleotides are TGCGCCAGCAGCTTGGGATTGGGGGACAGTCCCTACGAGCAGTACTTC.

The chain joins TRBV27 to TRBJ1-1, with D perhaps matching TRBD1 (5 bases). V dropped 4 bases and J dropped 7 bases, with 7 bases sitting between them. The CDR3 runs 11 residues. The germline gives CDR1 MNHEY, CDR2 SMNVEV (reference sequence). DNA of the CDR3: TGTGCCAGCAGTTCCGGGGGTGAAGCTTTCTTT. It translates to CASSSGGEAFF.

This clonotype was detected only a few times. In nucleotides, the CDR3 is TGCAGCGTTGCAGCACCAGGCTACACCTTC. Translated: CSVAAPGYTF. The rearrangement uses TRBV29-1 and TRBJ1-2; D gene unclear. V shed 4 bases and J shed 8 bases, with 8 bases lying between them. The CDR3 is 10 residues long. Germline V gene sequence: CDR1 SQVTM, CDR2 ANQGSEA.

The chain recombines TRBV29-1 with TRBJ2-5, with a weak D call TRBD1 (5 bases). V lost 4 bases and J 5 bases, leaving 11 bases between the germline ends. The CDR3 sequence is 12 residues long. CDR1 is SQVTM and CDR2 is ANQGSEA in the germline V gene. The CDR3: CSVGIPGETQYF. In DNA, the CDR3 is TGCAGCGTTGGCATTCCAGGGGAGACCCAGTACTTC. Full variable domain (outside the CDR3, taken from reference TRBV29-1 and TRBJ2-5): SAVISQKPSRDICQRGTSLTIQCQVDSQVTMMFWYRQQPGQSLTLIATANQGSEATYESGFVIDKFPISRPNLTFSTLTVSNMSPEDSSIYLCSVGIPGETQYFGPGTRLLVL.

Only one count was recorded for this clonotype. The J gene is TRBJ1-1, the V gene TRBV19, with D tentatively TRBD1 (5 bases). Trimming removed 3 bases from V and 3 bases from J, with 8 bases in between. This CDR3 has 13 residues. Germline CDR1 and CDR2: LNHDA and SQIVND (reference sequence). CDR3 bases: TGTGCCAGTAGTATCGACAGCGACACTGAAGCTTTCTTT. Translated: CASSIDSDTEAFF.

J is TRBJ2-7 and V is TRBV29-1, with a possible D match to TRBD2 (6 bases). Trimming took off 6 bases at V and 4 bases at J, with 13 bases between the two ends. This CDR3 has 12 amino acids. CDR1 and CDR2 from the germline V gene are SQVTM and ANQGSEA. The CDR3 nucleotides read TGCAGCGTGGTCGGGACTCAATACGAGCAGTACTTC. Amino acids: CSVVGTQYEQYF.

This chain connects TRBV5-1 to TRBJ2-3; no reliable D call. V was shortened by 6 bases and J by 5 bases, with 10 bases between the two germline ends. The CDR3 is 12 residues long. Germline CDR1 reads SGHRS; CDR2 reads YFSETQ. The CDR3, as DNA: TGCGCCAGCACCCCTGGTGGAGATACGCAGTATTTT. This encodes CASTPGGDTQYF. The variable domain in full, with the rest retrieved from reference TRBV5-1 and TRBJ2-3, is KAGVTQTPRYLIKTRGQQVTLSCSPISGHRSVSWYQQTPGQGLQFLFEYFSETQRNKGNFPGRFSGRQFSNSRSEMNVSTLELGDSALYLCASTPGGDTQYFGPGTRLTVL.

This clonotype was counted only a few times. The chain joins TRBV29-1 to TRBJ2-7; TRBD2 matches at 10 bases. This CDR3 has 14 amino acids. Trimming cost V 3 bases and J 2 bases; bases outside gene matches: 4. Germline CDR1 SQVTM, CDR2 ANQGSEA. This chain's CDR3 is CSVDTSGRAYEQYF. The DNA for the CDR3 is TGCAGCGTTGATACCAGCGGGAGGGCCTACGAGCAGTACTTC.

DNA for the CDR3: TGTGCCAGCAGTGCACGGACCGGTATAAGAAATTCACCCCTCCACTTT. It is translated as CASSARTGIRNSPLHF. This chain links TRBV6-5 with TRBJ1-6, with D hard to call. In germline, CDR1 is MNHEY, CDR2 SVGAGI. The CDR3 has 16 amino acids. V lost 5 bases and J lost 7, with 18 bases in between.

The rearrangement uses TRBV5-1 and TRBJ1-5; D possibly corresponds to TRBD1 (5 bases). CDR1 and CDR2 from the germline V gene are SGHRS and YFSETQ. The CDR3 covers 14 residues. The ends were cut back, 4 bases at V and 7 bases at J, with 15 bases in the middle. The DNA of the CDR3 is TGCGCCAGCAGCCCGACGGGGGAGGGACAGCCCCAGCATTTT. Its translation: CASSPTGEGQPQHF.

The table lists this clonotype with a few counts. V is TRBV29-1 and J is TRBJ1-2, with D unclear. Germline CDR1 is SQVTM and CDR2 is ANQGSEA. The CDR3 is made up of 12 amino acids. Trimming pared 0 bases from V and 7 bases from J, leaving 9 bases between. The chain's CDR3 is CSVEEFGFGYTF. Written as DNA, the CDR3 is TGCAGCGTTGAAGAATTCGGGTTTGGCTACACCTTC.

The CDR3 DNA reads TGTGCCAGTAGTATAACAGGGAACACCGGGGAGCTGTTTTTT. Translation gives CASSITGNTGELFF. The V gene is TRBV19, the J gene TRBJ2-2, with D possibly being TRBD1 (5 bases). This CDR3 is built from 14 residues. Trimming took 2 bases from V and 1 from J, leaving 5 bases between them. Germline CDR1 LNHDA, CDR2 SQIVND (reference sequence).

This chain uses TRBV7-8 with TRBJ1-5; D gene ambiguous. Trimming took off 1 base at V and 5 bases at J, with 18 bases between the two ends. Germline CDR1 and CDR2: SGHVS and FQNEAQ. The CDR3 loop spans 17 amino acids. Here the CDR3 DNA reads TGTGCCAGCAGCTTAGATGTCCTTGGAGGCTCCGATCAGCCCCAGCATTTT. The encoded protein is CASSLDVLGGSDQPQHF.

V and J are TRBV18 and TRBJ2-5; possibly TRBD1 for D (6 bases). This CDR3 has 15 amino acids. The V and J ends lost 3 bases and 0 bases respectively, with 11 bases between them. Germline-derived CDR1 and CDR2 are KGHSH and LQKENI. CDR3 protein: CASSPIRGYQETQYF. The DNA for the CDR3 is TGTGCCAGCTCACCCATAAGGGGGTACCAAGAGACCCAGTACTTC.

The chain links TRBV15 to TRBJ1-3; D remains ambiguous. Germline V gives CDR1 LNHNV, CDR2 YYDKDF (reference sequence). V dropped 1 base and J dropped 4 bases, with 11 bases sitting between them. This CDR3 has 15 residues. The CDR3 protein is CATSRGPLEGNTIYF. The CDR3 nucleotides read TGTGCCACCAGCAGAGGCCCTCTTGAGGGAAACACCATATATTTT.

The V gene is TRBV7-9, the J gene TRBJ1-6; D ambiguous. The CDR3 has 16 amino acids. Looked up from germline, CDR1 is SEHNR and CDR2 is FQNEAQ (reference sequence). V was trimmed by 0 bases and J by 10 bases, leaving 16 bases between them. CDR3 DNA: TGTGCCAGCAGCTTAGCCGGCGGTGGATTGAGATCACCCCTCCACTTT. It is translated as CASSLAGGGLRSPLHF.

This chain joins TRBV6-1 and TRBJ2-1; D unclear. V was shortened by 3 bases and J by 0 bases, with 6 bases between the two germline ends. CDR3 length: 14 amino acids. CDR1 is MNHNS and CDR2 is SASEGT in the germline V gene. CDR3 in amino acids: CASSEWNSYNEQFF. DNA for the CDR3: TGTGCCAGCAGTGAGTGGAACTCCTACAATGAGCAGTTCTTC.

This clonotype was found a few times. The chain links TRBV29-1 to TRBJ1-1; D ambiguous. This CDR3 is built from 10 residues. CDR1 is SQVTM and CDR2 is ANQGSEA in the germline V gene. Trimming pared 1 base from V and 8 bases from J, leaving 5 bases between. The CDR3 bases are TGCAGCGTTGAAGGCCCAGAAGCTTTCTTT. Residues: CSVEGPEAFF.